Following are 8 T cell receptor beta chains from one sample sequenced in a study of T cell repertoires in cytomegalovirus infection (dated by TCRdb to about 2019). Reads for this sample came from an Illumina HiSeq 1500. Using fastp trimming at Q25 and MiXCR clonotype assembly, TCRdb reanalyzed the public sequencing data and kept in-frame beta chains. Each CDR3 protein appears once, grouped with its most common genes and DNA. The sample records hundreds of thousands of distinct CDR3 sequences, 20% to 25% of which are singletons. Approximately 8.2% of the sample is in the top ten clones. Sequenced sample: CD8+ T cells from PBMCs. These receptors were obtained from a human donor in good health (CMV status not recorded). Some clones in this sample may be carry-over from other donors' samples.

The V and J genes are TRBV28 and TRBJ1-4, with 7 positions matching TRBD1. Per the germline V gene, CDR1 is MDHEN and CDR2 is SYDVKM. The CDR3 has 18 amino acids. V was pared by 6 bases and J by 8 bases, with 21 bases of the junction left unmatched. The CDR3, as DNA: TGTGCCAGCAGCTCCTACAGGGGAGGAGGTGTCTTGACGGAAAAACTGTTTTTT. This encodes CASSSYRGGGVLTEKLFF.

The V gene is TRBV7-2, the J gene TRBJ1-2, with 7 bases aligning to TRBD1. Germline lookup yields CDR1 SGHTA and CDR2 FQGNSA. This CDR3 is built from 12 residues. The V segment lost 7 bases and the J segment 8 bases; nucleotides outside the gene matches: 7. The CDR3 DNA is TGTGCCAGCACTGGGACAGAAGGAGGCTACACCTTC. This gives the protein CASTGTEGGYTF.

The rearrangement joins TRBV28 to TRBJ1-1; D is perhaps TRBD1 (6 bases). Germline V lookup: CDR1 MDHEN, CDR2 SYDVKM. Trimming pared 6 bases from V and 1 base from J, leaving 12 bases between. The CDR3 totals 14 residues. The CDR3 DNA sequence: TGTGCCAGCAGCGAGGGGGGATGGAACACTGAAGCTTTCTTT. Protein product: CASSEGGWNTEAFF.

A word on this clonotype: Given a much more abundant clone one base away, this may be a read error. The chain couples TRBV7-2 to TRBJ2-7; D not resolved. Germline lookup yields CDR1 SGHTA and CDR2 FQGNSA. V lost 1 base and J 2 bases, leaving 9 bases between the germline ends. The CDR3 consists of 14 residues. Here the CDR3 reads CTSSLGMNAYEQYV. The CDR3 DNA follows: TGTACCAGCAGCTTAGGGATGAACGCCTACGAGCAGTACGTC.

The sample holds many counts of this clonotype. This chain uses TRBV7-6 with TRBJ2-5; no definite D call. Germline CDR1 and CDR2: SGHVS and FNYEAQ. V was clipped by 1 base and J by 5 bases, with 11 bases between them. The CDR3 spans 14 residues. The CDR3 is CASSLDDTGETQYF. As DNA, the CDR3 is TGTGCCAGCAGCTTAGACGACACCGGGGAGACCCAGTACTTC.

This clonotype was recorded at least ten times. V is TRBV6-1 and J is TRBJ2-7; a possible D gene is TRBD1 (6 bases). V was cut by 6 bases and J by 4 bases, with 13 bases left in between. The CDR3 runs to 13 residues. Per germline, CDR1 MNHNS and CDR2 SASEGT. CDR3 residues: CASRDTGMYEQYV. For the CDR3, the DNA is TGTGCCAGCAGGGATACAGGGATGTACGAGCAGTACGTC.

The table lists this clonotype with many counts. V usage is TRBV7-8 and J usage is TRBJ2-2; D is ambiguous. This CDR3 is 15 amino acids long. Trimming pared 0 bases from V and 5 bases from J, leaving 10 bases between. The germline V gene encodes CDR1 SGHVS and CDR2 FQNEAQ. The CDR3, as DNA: TGTGCCAGCAGCTTAGCTTGGGGTGGAACCGGGGAGCTGTTTTTT. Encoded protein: CASSLAWGGTGELFF. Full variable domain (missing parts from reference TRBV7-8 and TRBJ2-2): GAGVSQSPRYKVAKRGQDVALRCDPISGHVSLFWYQQALGQGPEFLTYFQNEAQLDKSGLPSDRFFAERPEGSVSTLKIQRTQQEDSAVYLCASSLAWGGTGELFFGEGSRLTVL.

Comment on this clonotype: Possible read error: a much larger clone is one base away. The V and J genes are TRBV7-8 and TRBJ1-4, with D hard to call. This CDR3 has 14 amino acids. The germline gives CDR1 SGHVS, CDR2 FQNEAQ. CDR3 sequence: CANSLAGVGEKLFF. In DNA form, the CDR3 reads TGTGCCAACAGCTTAGCCGGCGTCGGAGAAAAACTGTTTTTT.